The subject of this entry is one T cell receptor (beta chain). The target of this receptor is not known. No per-base quality is available; no much larger clone lies one base away. According to the germline V gene, CDR1 reads SQVTM and CDR2 reads ANQGSEA. V gives up 7 bases and J gives up 7 bases, and the segment between their germline ends measures 10 bases. From its cysteine to its phenylalanine, the CDR3 spans 10 amino acids. The only DNA kept is the CDR3, 30 bases in frame from the first base. This sample is drawn from a study of regulatory T cells in long-lasting Graves disease (dated by TCRdb to the early 2020s). The study in broad terms: In the newly diagnosed Graves' disease group, patients had been taking antithyroid drugs for less than 3 months. The study was conducted in China and was registered as a clinical trial. TCR sequencing covered about 13 persistent and roughly 20 newly diagnosed Graves' disease patients, 33 samples in total. This study used TCR sequencing and RNA sequencing of peripheral blood to compare persistent Graves' disease patients against newly diagnosed Graves' disease patients.

The sample's time point label is to be understood as: newly diagnosed GD, antithyroid drugs for less than 3 months. For both TCR sequencing and RNA sequencing, RNA was extracted from PBMCs in TRIzol. The diagnosis of Graves' disease was made according to American Thyroid Association guidelines. Patients for the study were recruited at an endocrinology department in Xi'an, China. Each patient gave 7.5 to 10 milliliters of peripheral blood, collected in an EDTA anticoagulant tube. Ficoll Paque Plus density gradient separation was used to isolate PBMCs, and no additional T cell sorting was done. An Agilent 2100 Bioanalyzer and agarose gel were used to check RNA quality, while a NanoDrop 2000 measured RNA concentration. The protocol used for the library was multiplex PCR. The sequencing machine was an Illumina HiSeq 4000. iRepertoire HTBI primers and Arm-PCR amplification of CDR3 regions were used to construct TCR beta libraries. Gel purification was performed on PCR products prior to sequencing. The study's processing was this. Across samples, about 64 TRBV and roughly 13 TRBJ segments were identified and used for gene usage analysis of CDR3 amino acid clonotypes. COPE and FqMerger were used to merge filtered high-quality paired reads into contigs. BLAST was used to align contigs to IMGT TRBV, TRBD and TRBJ reference genes, and CDR3 was defined according to IMGT. Any clonotype with a frequency above 0.1% was counted as a highly expanded clone. Shannon entropy was used to measure repertoire diversity, and the Gini coefficient was used to measure V-J evenness. A clonotype was considered public if more than one individual shared it. The public reads were reanalyzed by TCRdb: fastp trimming at Q25, MiXCR alignment, in-frame beta chains only. Rows with a matching CDR3 protein are joined into one entry that keeps the most common DNA and genes. The V and J calls shown here were made by TCRdb, not taken from the authors' results. The sample table records hundreds of thousands of distinct CDR3 sequences; 16% of these occur just once. The leading ten clones occupy around a sixth of the sample.

Summary of the overall study and its limitations: Lower TCR Shannon entropy and fewer highly expanded clones were observed in persistent Graves' disease patients than in newly diagnosed patients, which suggested clonal expansion. The authors noted that the small sample size was a limitation that may lower accuracy. Because the primary lesion, thyroid tissue, could not be accessed, the study looked at peripheral blood alone. A larger number of public clonotypes was shared among persistent patients (approximately 3,000) than among newly diagnosed patients (around 880). Preferential use of TRBV28, TRBJ1-2 and TRBJ2-5 was observed in persistent disease, whereas TRBV20-1 and TRBJ2-1 were favored in newly diagnosed disease. Sequencing and analysis were limited to the TCR beta chain.

These data were likewise used in another study, on T cells in Graves' hyperthyroidism and ophthalmopathy. The second source states: A patient counted as having stable Graves' hyperthyroidism if no progression to ophthalmopathy occurred over 18 months of follow-up. Hyperthyroidism patients were newly diagnosed, had a disease duration of under 2 months, and were aged 18 to 65 years. Patients with uncontrolled infections, other autoimmune diseases, pregnancy or lactation were excluded. Diagnoses relied on clinical symptoms, serum thyroxine and TRAb, thyroid ultrasound and orbital computed tomography. A first-round RT-PCR of the TCR CDR3 used the HTBI primer set with the Qiagen OneStep RT-PCR kit. Most expanded thyroid clonotypes (frequency above 0.001) were also detected in blood, suggesting blood repertoires may reflect thyroid immune responses. A 13 V-J signature model separated ophthalmopathy from stable hyperthyroidism, with 87.88% sensitivity and roughly 81% specificity in cross-validation and 80%/75% in testing. In validation, the model predicted progression to ophthalmopathy a median of 6.5 months before onset, with 65% to 71% sensitivity and 72.22% specificity. To identify TCR V-J signatures that set the groups apart, the researchers used a discovery cohort of 100 patients, made up of around 42 with Graves' ophthalmopathy and about 55 with stable Graves' hyperthyroidism. An independent validation cohort of about 19 hyperthyroidism patients and 17 patients who later progressed to ophthalmopathy tested prospective prediction of ophthalmopathy. For training and testing, the 100 or so patients in the discovery cohort were randomly divided in a 7:3 ratio. In six Graves' hyperthyroidism patients, the study also compared T-cell repertoires from thyroid tissue with T-cell repertoires from blood. After blood sampling, hyperthyroidism patients were treated with methimazole at a starting dose of 30 mg daily, and ophthalmopathy patients were treated with high-dose intravenous methylprednisolone. The libraries were constructed in a second round of multiplex PCR and then size-selected and purified. The libraries were sequenced on an Illumina HiSeq2000 using paired-end 100 bp reads. SOAPnuke was used to process the raw data, throwing out any read that contained adapters or uncalled bases, had a mean Phred below 15, or lacked an exact constant-primer or identifier match. COPE v1.2.5 was used to merge high-quality paired reads, and clonotypes were defined as unique nucleotide sequences. Clonotypes were aligned to IMGT TRBV, TRBD and TRBJ reference segments using MiTCR v1.1. The analysis included only V-J combinations with a frequency above 0.0001, which together covered more than 99% of the repertoires. The TCS score was defined as the ratio of F50 (clonal expansion) to E x V (chaos), calculated using BLOSUM62-based TCRdist between CDR3 peptides within each V-J. Welch's t-statistics and random forest reduced around 520 V-J features to around 14, which were used in a naive Bayes classifier (R e1071). Sample size was not statistically predetermined, and blinding of investigators to group allocation was not performed. TCR Vbeta CDR3 sequencing of 120 to 150 peripheral blood samples (under 45 ophthalmopathy, 75 hyperthyroidism and some 17 progressor patients) is reported in the paper.

The source is a woman in her twenties or thirties with Graves disease. Donor details come from another sample of the same person, matched by shared clones. Sequenced material: peripheral blood mononuclear cells (PBMCs), taken at new diagnosis, from a patient treated with antithyroid drugs. The rearranged chain carries TRBV29-1 and TRBJ1-1, with the identity of the D gene unclear. The encoded CDR3 is CSAGLSEAFF. The DNA is as follows: TGCAGCGCTGGTTTGAGTGAAGCTTTCTTT.